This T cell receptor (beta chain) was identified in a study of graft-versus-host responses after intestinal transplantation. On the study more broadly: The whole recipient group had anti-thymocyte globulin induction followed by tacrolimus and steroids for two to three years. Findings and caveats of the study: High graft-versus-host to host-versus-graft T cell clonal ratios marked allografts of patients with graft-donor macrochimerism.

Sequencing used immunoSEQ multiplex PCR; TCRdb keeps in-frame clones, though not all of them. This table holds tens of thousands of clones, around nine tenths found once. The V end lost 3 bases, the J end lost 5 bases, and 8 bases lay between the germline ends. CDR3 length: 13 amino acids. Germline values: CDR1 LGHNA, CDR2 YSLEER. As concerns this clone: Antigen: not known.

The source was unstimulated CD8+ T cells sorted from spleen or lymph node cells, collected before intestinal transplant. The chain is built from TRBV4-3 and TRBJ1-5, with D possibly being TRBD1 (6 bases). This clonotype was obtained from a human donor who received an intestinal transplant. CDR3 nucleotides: TGCGCCAGCAGCCAGGGGGCCTATCAGCCCCAGCATTTT. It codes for CASSQGAYQPQHF.